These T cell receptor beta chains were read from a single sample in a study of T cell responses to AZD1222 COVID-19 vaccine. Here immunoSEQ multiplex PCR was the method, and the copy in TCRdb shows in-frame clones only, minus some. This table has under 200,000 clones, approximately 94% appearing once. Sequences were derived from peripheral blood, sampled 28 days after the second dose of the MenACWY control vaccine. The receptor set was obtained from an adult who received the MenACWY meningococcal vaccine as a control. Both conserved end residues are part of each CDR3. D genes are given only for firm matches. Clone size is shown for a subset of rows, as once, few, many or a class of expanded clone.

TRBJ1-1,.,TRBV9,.,TGTGCCAGCAGCGTAGCAGCAGGGATGTACACTGAAGCTTTCTTT,CASSVAAGMYTEAFF
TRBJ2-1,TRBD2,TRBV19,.,TGTGCCAGTAGTACCTCTGGGAGGGTCAATGAGCAGTTCTTC,CASSTSGRVNEQFF
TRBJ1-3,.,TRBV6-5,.,TGTGCCAGCAGTTACGAGGGAGGTACTGGAAACACCATATATTTT,CASSYEGGTGNTIYF
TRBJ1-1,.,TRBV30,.,TGTGCCTGGAGTGAGGGTGGCCCTGAAGCTTTCTTT,CAWSEGGPEAFF
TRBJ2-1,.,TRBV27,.,TGTGCCAGCAGCCCTAGGCAGGGTCCCCTCAATGAGCAGTTCTTC,CASSPRQGPLNEQFF
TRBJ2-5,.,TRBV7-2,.,TGTGCCAGCAGCTTCCCGACGGAAGAGACCCAGTACTTC,CASSFPTEETQYF
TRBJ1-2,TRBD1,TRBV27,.,TGTGCCAGCAGTATCAACCGGGACAGGGGGCGCAGGGGAGGCTACACCTTC,CASSINRDRGRRGGYTF
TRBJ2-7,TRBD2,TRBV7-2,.,TGTGCCAGCAGCTCCGGGGGGGGTGACGCCTACGAGCAGTACTTC,CASSSGGGDAYEQYF
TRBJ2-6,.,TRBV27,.,TGTGCCAGCAGATTCTCTGGGGCCAACGTCCTGACTTTC,CASRFSGANVLTF
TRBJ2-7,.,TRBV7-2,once,TGTGCCAGCAGCTTAGATCGGCAGGGGCTTTTCTACGAGCAGTACTTC,CASSLDRQGLFYEQYF
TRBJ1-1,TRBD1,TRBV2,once,TGTGCCAGCAGTCCTACCGGGACAGGGAGGACTGAAGCTTTCTTT,CASSPTGTGRTEAFF
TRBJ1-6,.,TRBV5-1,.,TGCGCCAGCAGCTTGGAACGGGGTAGTAATTCACCCCTCCACTTT,CASSLERGSNSPLHF
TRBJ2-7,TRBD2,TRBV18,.,TGTGCCAGCTCACCCGGACTAGCGGGAGGGCGAGGGTTCGAGCAGTACTTC,CASSPGLAGGRGFEQYF
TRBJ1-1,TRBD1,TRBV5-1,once,TGCGCCAGCAGCTTAGACAGGGGGAACACTGAAGCTTTCTTT,CASSLDRGNTEAFF
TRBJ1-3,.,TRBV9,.,TGTGCCAGCAGCGTTTCTGTTGGCAACACCATATATTTT,CASSVSVGNTIYF
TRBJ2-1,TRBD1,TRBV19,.,TGTGCCAGCTCCAGGGCAGGACCCGCGACAGGGAATGAGCAGTTCTTC,CASSRAGPATGNEQFF
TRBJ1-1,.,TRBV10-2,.,TGCGCCAGCAGTGAGCGGTCAGAGGGATGGACTGAAGCTTTCTTT,CASSERSEGWTEAFF
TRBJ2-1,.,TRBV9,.,TGTGCCAGCAGCGATATAGGAGCGGCCTACAATGAGCAGTTCTTC,CASSDIGAAYNEQFF
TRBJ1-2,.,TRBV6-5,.,TGTGCCAGCAGTTACTCTAAGTTAAGTCCTGGCTACACCTTC,CASSYSKLSPGYTF
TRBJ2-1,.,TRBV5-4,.,TGTGCCAGCAGCCCCGGGACAAACTACAATGAGCAGTTCTTC,CASSPGTNYNEQFF
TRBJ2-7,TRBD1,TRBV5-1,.,TGCGCCAGCAGCTCGGCCGGGACAGGGGCCGACGAGCAGTACTTC,CASSSAGTGADEQYF
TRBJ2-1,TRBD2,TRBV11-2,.,TGTGCCAGCAGCTCAACGGAGGGACTAGCGGTTTACTACAATGAGCAGTTCTTC,CASSSTEGLAVYYNEQFF
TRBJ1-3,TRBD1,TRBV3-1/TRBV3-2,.,TGTGCCAGCAGCCCCTTTAGTAAAGGGACAGGGATCCACTCTGGAAACACCATATATTTT,CASSPFSKGTGIHSGNTIYF
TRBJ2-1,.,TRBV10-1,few,TGCGCCAGCAAAGGAAACGAGCAGTTCTTC,CASKGNEQFF
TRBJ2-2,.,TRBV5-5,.,TGTGCCAGCAGCGGGGCCCCCGGAACCGGGGAGCTGTTTTTT,CASSGAPGTGELFF
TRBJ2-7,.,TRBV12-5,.,TGTGCTAGTGGTTTGGTACTTGGACAGCCCTACGAGCAGTACTTC,CASGLVLGQPYEQYF